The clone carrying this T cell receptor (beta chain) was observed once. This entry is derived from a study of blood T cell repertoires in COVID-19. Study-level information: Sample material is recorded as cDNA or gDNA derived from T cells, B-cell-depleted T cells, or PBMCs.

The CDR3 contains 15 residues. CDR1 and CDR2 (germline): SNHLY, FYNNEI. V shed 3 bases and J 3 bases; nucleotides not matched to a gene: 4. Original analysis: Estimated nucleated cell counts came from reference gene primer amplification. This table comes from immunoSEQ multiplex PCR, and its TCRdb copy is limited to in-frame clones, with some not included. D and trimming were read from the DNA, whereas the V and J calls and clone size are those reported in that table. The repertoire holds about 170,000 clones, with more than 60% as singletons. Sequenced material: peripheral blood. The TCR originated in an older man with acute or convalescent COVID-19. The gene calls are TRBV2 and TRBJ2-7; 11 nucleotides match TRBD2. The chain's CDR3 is CASSEGLAGGYEQYF. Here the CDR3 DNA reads TGTGCCAGCAGTGAGGGGCTAGCGGGGGGCTACGAGCAGTACTTC.